The clone carrying this T cell receptor (beta chain) was observed a few times. Its antigen remains unidentified. TCRdb analysed the RT-PCR reads with MiXCR anew, one entry per CDR3 protein. The sample has hundreds of thousands of distinct CDR3 sequences; approximately 17% are singletons. The germline gives CDR1 DFQATT, CDR2 SNEGSKA (reference sequence). This CDR3 is built from 18 residues. Trimming took 4 bases from V and 0 from J; bases not matched to a gene: 12. The record originates from a study of response to subunit inactivated influenza vaccine. Notes on the study in general: After each seasonal influenza vaccination, few new T cells are recruited, the authors suggested.

The sequence came from a man aged 45-69 years who received an inactivated influenza vaccine. J is TRBJ2-3 and V is TRBV20-1, with 11 bases that match TRBD2. The sample consisted of CD4+ T cells sorted from PBMCs, taken 23 to 25 months after vaccination. CDR3: CSATLVASGGLSTDTQYF. The CDR3, as DNA: TGCAGTGCTACTTTAGTGGCTAGCGGGGGGCTAAGCACAGATACGCAGTATTTT.